This TCR beta chain is from a study of blood T cells in healthy people across ages. Isolation of PBMCs gave at least 6.5 million cells per sample. With a J-beta primer mix and a sample-barcoded 5' primer, a second PCR ran about 7 to 12 cycles. TCRdb fed the 5' RACE reads into MiXCR, producing one record per CDR3 protein. This table has approximately 780,000 distinct CDR3 sequences, around 25% appearing once. V dropped 1 base and J dropped 4; count of bases not matched to a gene: 2. The length of the CDR3 is 14 residues. These data were also reused for a study on T cells of mothers and their children.

The J gene is TRBJ1-1, the V gene TRBV12-3 or TRBV12-4; TRBD1 aligns across 8 bases. Sequenced: blood. The TCR comes from a boy aged 5-17 years in good health. The CDR3 here is CASSLGTGTTEAFF. Written as DNA, the CDR3 is TGTGCCAGCAGTTTAGGGACAGGGACCACTGAAGCTTTCTTT.